The clone carrying this T cell receptor beta chain was detected only a few times. The antigen remains unidentified. The entry originates in a study of long-term antiretroviral therapy in people with HIV. As for the study in general: The oldest specimens predate the 2015 immediate-ART recommendation by about a decade.

General observations from the study: Compared with controls, HIV repertoires showed narrower CDR3 length ranges. Repertoire dominance by clones expanded before ART was seen at all time points.

CDR3 size: 13 residues. Germline V gene lookup returns CDR1 KGHSH and CDR2 LQKENI. V lost 3 bases to trimming and J lost 9 bases, with 15 bases between them. With survey level as its setting, the immunoSEQ assay was v3.0. TCRdb's table, derived via immunoSEQ multiplex PCR, lists solely in-frame clones and lacks some. The table has approximately 20,000 clones, about 80% seen once; the top ten hold about 10%. The chain uses TRBV18 and TRBJ2-7; unclear D gene. The material sequenced was unsorted PBMCs, taken 0.2 years after starting antiretroviral therapy. This TCR was sampled from a woman aged 40-49 years with HIV. The CDR3 sequence is CASSPPTSPVQYF. The CDR3 bases are TGTGCCAGCTCACCCCCGACATCTCCAGTGCAGTACTTC.